The T cell receptor beta chain described here comes from a study of OX40 agonist ivuxolimab in advanced cancers. Study-level background: Every patient in dose escalation had hepatocellular carcinoma, melanoma, renal cell or head and neck cancer. Study-level results: Expanded clones tended on average to be more numerous among CD8+ T cells than CD4+. At 0.1 to 3.0 mg/kg, CD4+ and CD8+ blood T cells expanded clonally by week 6.

The CDR3 extends over 14 amino acids. Germline CDR1 reads KGHSY; CDR2 reads FQNENV. The V end was cut by 7 bases, the J end by 8 bases, with 20 bases between. Comments on this clone: As yet, its antigen is unknown.

Profiled with immunoSEQ multiplex PCR; TCRdb holds only in-frame clones, not every one. In the table there are tens of thousands of clones, 80% to 95% of which are singletons. Samples were taken at baseline and on day 1 of cycles 4 and 7. The sequence derives from an adult with an advanced solid tumor such as melanoma, head and neck, liver or kidney cancer. The sample consisted of CD4+ or CD8+ T cells sorted from blood, taken in a trial of the OX40 agonist ivuxolimab. The chain uses TRBV16 and TRBJ1-2, with a tentative D call TRBD1 (5 bases). This CDR3 reads CASTDPGGLVGYTF. As DNA, the CDR3 is TGTGCCAGCACCGACCCGGGGGGACTGGTCGGCTACACCTTC.